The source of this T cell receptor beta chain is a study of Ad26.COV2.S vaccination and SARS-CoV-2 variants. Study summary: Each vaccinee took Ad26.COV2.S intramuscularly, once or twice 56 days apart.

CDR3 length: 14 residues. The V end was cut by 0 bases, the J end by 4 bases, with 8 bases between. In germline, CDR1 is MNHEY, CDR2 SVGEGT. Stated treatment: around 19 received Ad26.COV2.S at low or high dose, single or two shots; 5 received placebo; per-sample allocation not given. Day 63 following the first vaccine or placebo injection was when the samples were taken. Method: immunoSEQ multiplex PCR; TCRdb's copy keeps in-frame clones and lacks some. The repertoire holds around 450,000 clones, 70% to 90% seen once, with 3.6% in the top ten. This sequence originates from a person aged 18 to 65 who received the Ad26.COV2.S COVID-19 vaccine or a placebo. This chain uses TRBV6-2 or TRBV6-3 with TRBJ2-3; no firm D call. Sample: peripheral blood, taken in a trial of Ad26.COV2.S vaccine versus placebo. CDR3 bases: TGTGCCAGCAGTTACTCTCGAAGCCCAGATACGCAGTATTTT. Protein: CASSYSRSPDTQYF.